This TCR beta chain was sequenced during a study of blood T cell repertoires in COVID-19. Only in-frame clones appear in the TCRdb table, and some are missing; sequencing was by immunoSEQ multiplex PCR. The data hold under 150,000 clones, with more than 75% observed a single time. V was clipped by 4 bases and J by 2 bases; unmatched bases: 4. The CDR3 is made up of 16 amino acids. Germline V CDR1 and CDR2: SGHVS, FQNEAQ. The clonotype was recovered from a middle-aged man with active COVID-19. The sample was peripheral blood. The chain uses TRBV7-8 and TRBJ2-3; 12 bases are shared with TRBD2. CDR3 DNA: TGTGCCAGCAGCTCAAGACTAGCGGGGGACACAGATACGCAGTATTTT. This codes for CASSSRLAGDTDTQYF. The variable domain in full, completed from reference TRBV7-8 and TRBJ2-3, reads GAGVSQSPRYKVAKRGQDVALRCDPISGHVSLFWYQQALGQGPEFLTYFQNEAQLDKSGLPSDRFFAERPEGSVSTLKIQRTQQEDSAVYLCASSSRLAGDTDTQYFGPGTRLTVL.